The 25 T cell receptor beta chains below all came from one sample that was sequenced in a study of shared clonotypes between healthy human individuals. The naive CD8 subset, CD45RO-negative cells positively selected for CCR7, excluded terminally differentiated effector memory CD45RA+ cells. This table comes from immunoSEQ multiplex PCR, and its TCRdb copy is limited to in-frame clones, with some not included. Of millions of clones listed, roughly 91% are singletons. Sequencing input: naive CD8+ T cells from PBMCs. These receptors came from a man between 18 and 35 years old in good health. Some clones in this sample may be carry-over from other donors' samples.

The CDR3 sequence: CASSIAGTSDYEQYF. In DNA, the CDR3 is TGTGCCAGCAGCATCGCCGGGACTAGCGACTACGAGCAGTACTTC. The chain carries TRBV9 and TRBJ2-7; 10 bases are shared with TRBD2. The junction had 7 bases not matched to a gene; V was cut back by 4 bases and J by 3 bases. From germline, CDR1 is SGDLS and CDR2 YYNGEE. The CDR3 has 15 amino acids.

The CDR3 here is CARSFVPWSSYNEQFF. CDR3 DNA sequence: TGTGCCAGAAGCTTTGTGCCCTGGAGCTCCTACAATGAGCAGTTCTTC. This chain connects TRBV5-3 to TRBJ2-1; unclear D gene. TRBV5-3 counts as an open reading frame of uncertain function. The CDR3 totals 16 residues. V was trimmed by 2 bases and J by 0 bases, leaving 12 bases between them.

The chain carries TRBV29-1 and TRBJ2-3; 15 nucleotides match TRBD2. CDR1 and CDR2 from the germline V gene are SQVTM and ANQGSEA. The CDR3 covers 15 residues. V gave up 7 bases and J gave up 5 bases; unmatched junction bases: 7. For the CDR3, the DNA is TGCAGCGGTTCGCGGACTAGCGGGAGGGGAGATACGCAGTATTTT. Amino acids: CSGSRTSGRGDTQYF.

This clone has just one count. The chain uses TRBV4-3 and TRBJ1-1, with unresolved D. Germline V lookup: CDR1 LGHNA, CDR2 YSLEER. V was clipped by 0 bases and J by 11 bases, with 22 bases between them. The CDR3 is made up of 16 amino acids. DNA for the CDR3: TGCGCCAGCAGCCAAGATTCCTCCGACGAAACCGCGGACGCTTTCTTT. Translated: CASSQDSSDETADAFF.

V usage is TRBV9 and J usage is TRBJ2-3, with 12 bases lining up with TRBD2. J lost 0 bases, V lost 3 bases, and 11 bases had no gene match. This CDR3 is 19 amino acids long. Germline V gene lookup returns CDR1 SGDLS and CDR2 YYNGEE. Here the CDR3 DNA reads TGTGCCAGCAGCGCCCTAGCGGGAGGGCTGGTGGGAAGCACAGATACGCAGTATTTT. Translated, it gives CASSALAGGLVGSTDTQYF.

The rearrangement joins TRBV9 to TRBJ1-1, with TRBD1 identical over 8 bases. V lost 5 bases, J lost 3 bases, and 3 bases stayed unmatched. Looked up from germline, CDR1 is SGDLS and CDR2 is YYNGEE. This CDR3 contains 13 residues. CDR3 in amino acids: CASSPQGDTEAFF. The CDR3 region has the DNA TGTGCCAGCAGTCCACAGGGGGACACTGAAGCTTTCTTT.

The chain couples TRBV11-2 to TRBJ2-3; no firm D call. The CDR3 sequence is 15 residues long. The V gene's germline CDR1 is SGHAT and CDR2 FQNNGV. Trimming took 1 base from V and 1 from J, leaving 9 bases between them. The CDR3 sequence: CASSLGASRTDTQYF. The CDR3 coding sequence is TGTGCCAGCAGCTTAGGGGCCTCTCGCACAGATACGCAGTATTTT. Supplemented by reference TRBV11-2 and TRBJ2-3, the full variable domain reads EAGVAQSPRYKIIEKRQSVAFWCNPISGHATLYWYQQILGQGPKLLIQFQNNGVVDDSQLPKDRFSAERLKGVDSTLKIQPAKLEDSAVYLCASSLGASRTDTQYFGPGTRLTVL.

This clone was seen a single time. The V and J genes are TRBV5-1 and TRBJ2-7; 11 positions agree with TRBD2. Germline V lookup: CDR1 SGHRS, CDR2 YFSETQ. V gave up 3 bases and J gave up 4 bases; unmatched junction bases: 3. This CDR3 has 14 amino acids. The CDR3 here is CASSSGTSGYEQYF. The CDR3, as DNA: TGCGCCAGCAGCTCCGGGACTAGCGGTTACGAGCAGTACTTC. Full variable domain (remainder filled in from reference TRBV5-1 and TRBJ2-7): KAGVTQTPRYLIKTRGQQVTLSCSPISGHRSVSWYQQTPGQGLQFLFEYFSETQRNKGNFPGRFSGRQFSNSRSEMNVSTLELGDSALYLCASSSGTSGYEQYFGPGTRLTVT.

The J gene is TRBJ1-2, the V gene TRBV6-1, with D possibly matching TRBD1 (5 bases). Germline V gene sequence: CDR1 MNHNS, CDR2 SASEGT. Trimming removed 2 bases from V and 13 bases from J, with 20 bases in between. This CDR3 spans 14 amino acids. CDR3 DNA: TGTGCCAGCAGTGAAAGGACCTTAGGGGATGTAGGCACCTTC. Translation: CASSERTLGDVGTF.

The chain is built from TRBV30 and TRBJ1-5; D is uncertain. Trimming took off 3 bases at V and 4 bases at J, with 16 bases between the two ends. Germline V gene lookup returns CDR1 GTSNPN and CDR2 SVGIG (reference sequence). This CDR3 comprises 15 residues. The CDR3, as DNA: TGTGCCTGGAGCCCGCCGGGGAGGAGTAATCAGCCCCAGCATTTT. Residues: CAWSPPGRSNQPQHF.

This chain links TRBV13 with TRBJ2-2; D may be TRBD2 (6 bases). The CDR3 runs 17 residues. The V end was cut by 1 base, the J end by 6 bases, with 18 bases between. Germline V lookup: CDR1 PRHDT, CDR2 FYEKMQ (reference sequence). The CDR3 loop reads CASSLVGTGRYPGELFF. DNA of the CDR3: TGTGCCAGCAGCTTAGTAGGGACTGGAAGGTATCCCGGGGAGCTGTTTTTT.

This sequence joins TRBV19 and TRBJ2-5; D remains ambiguous. The CDR3 spans 15 residues. Germline values: CDR1 LNHDA, CDR2 SQIVND (reference sequence). Trimming stripped 7 bases from V and 5 bases from J, with 20 bases between. CDR3 loop: CASTPRDSPTETQYF. CDR3 DNA: TGTGCCAGTACTCCCAGAGACTCCCCGACGGAGACCCAGTACTTC.

This chain joins TRBV7-9 and TRBJ2-5; D is uncertain. Germline CDR1 and CDR2: SEHNR and FQNEAQ (reference sequence). This CDR3 is 17 amino acids long. The V end lost 2 bases, the J end lost 2 bases, and 18 bases lay between the germline ends. The CDR3 bases are TGTGCCAGCAGCTTAATAGTTTTAAGGGCCCGACAAGAGACCCAGTACTTC. Translated, it gives CASSLIVLRARQETQYF.

The chain has TRBV27 and TRBJ2-3; TRBD2 matches 8 bases. This CDR3 has 17 amino acids. Trimming at V came to 4 bases and at J to 6 bases, leaving 15 bases not matched to a gene. The germline V gene has CDR1 MNHEY and CDR2 SMNVEV (reference sequence). The CDR3 sequence: CASSSPRVAGTGDTQYF. Here the CDR3 DNA reads TGTGCCAGCAGTTCCCCCAGGGTAGCGGGAACAGGGGATACGCAGTATTTT.

The chain uses TRBV4-1 and TRBJ2-7; D perhaps matches TRBD2 (6 bases). Germline assignment: CDR1 MGHRA and CDR2 YSYEKL. Trimming shortened V by 0 bases and J by 3 bases, and 15 bases separated the two germline ends. This CDR3 is 16 amino acids long. In nucleotides, the CDR3 is TGCGCCAGCAGCCAAGATCATGTAGCGGTAGTCTACGAGCAGTACTTC. Its protein product is CASSQDHVAVVYEQYF.

This clone has only one observation. The J gene is TRBJ2-7, the V gene TRBV19; no reliable D call. V was pared by 6 bases and J by 5 bases, with 17 bases between. The CDR3 spans 14 residues. Germline-derived CDR1 and CDR2 are LNHDA and SQIVND (reference sequence). CDR3 protein: CASSIPDELDEQYF. The CDR3 DNA reads TGTGCCAGTAGCATCCCGGACGAACTTGACGAGCAGTACTTC.

In this sample, this clone turned up once. Other DNA sequences of this sample code for an identical CDR3. V is TRBV6-5 and J is TRBJ2-7; the D gene is possibly TRBD1 (5 bases). CDR1 is MNHEY and CDR2 is SVGAGI in the germline V gene. V lost 0 bases and J 3 bases, leaving 6 bases between the germline ends. This CDR3 is built from 13 residues. As DNA, the CDR3 is TGTGCCAGCAGTTACTCCCAGGGCTACGAGCAGTACTTC. As protein: CASSYSQGYEQYF.

V usage is TRBV11-1 and J usage is TRBJ2-2; a possible D gene is TRBD1 (5 bases). Deletions cut 0 bases from V and 5 bases from J, with 7 bases between. The CDR3 has 14 residues. Germline CDR1 and CDR2: SGHAT and FQDESV (reference sequence). The chain's CDR3 is CASSLATATGELFF. As DNA, the CDR3 is TGTGCCAGCAGCTTAGCGACAGCTACCGGGGAGCTGTTTTTT.

This clone was detected only once. The V call is TRBV6-5, the J call TRBJ2-1, with D tentatively TRBD2 (6 bases). V lost 5 bases and J 3 bases, leaving 8 bases between the germline ends. Per the germline V gene, CDR1 is MNHEY and CDR2 is SVGAGI. The length of the CDR3 is 13 residues. DNA of the CDR3: TGTGCCAGCAGTAGGGACTTCTACAATGAGCAGTTCTTC. Protein product: CASSRDFYNEQFF.

The rearrangement links TRBV2 to TRBJ2-7; 8 bases fit TRBD2. The germline gives CDR1 SNHLY, CDR2 FYNNEI. The CDR3 is made up of 16 amino acids. V lost 0 bases to trimming and J lost 6 bases; unmatched junction nucleotides: 10. CDR3 amino acids: CASSEALRTSKPEQYF. CDR3 bases: TGTGCCAGCAGTGAAGCGTTAAGGACTAGCAAGCCCGAGCAGTACTTC. Combining the CDR3 with reference TRBV2 and TRBJ2-7 gives the whole variable domain EPEVTQTPSHQVTQMGQEVILRCVPISNHLYFYWYRQILGQKVEFLVSFYNNEISEKSEIFDDQFSVERPDGSNFTLKIRSTKLEDSAMYFCASSEALRTSKPEQYFGPGTRLTVT.

The J gene is TRBJ2-1, the V gene TRBV7-9; TRBD1 might be the D (6 bases). The CDR3 contains 15 residues. V shed 5 bases and J shed 0 bases, with 11 bases lying between them. Germline-derived CDR1 and CDR2 are SEHNR and FQNEAQ (reference sequence). The CDR3 is CASSTDSYSYNEQFF. Written as DNA, the CDR3 is TGTGCCAGCAGCACGGACAGCTACTCCTACAATGAGCAGTTCTTC.

This chain links TRBV4-1 with TRBJ2-5, with TRBD2 identical over 8 bases. The CDR3 consists of 16 residues. V shed 0 bases and J 2 bases; nucleotides not matched to a gene: 5. Per the germline V gene, CDR1 is MGHRA and CDR2 is YSYEKL. The CDR3 DNA reads TGCGCCAGCAGCCAAGACTTTAGCGGGGAACAAGAGACCCAGTACTTC. This sequence encodes CASSQDFSGEQETQYF.

The rearrangement uses TRBV29-1 and TRBJ2-2, with 9 positions matching TRBD1. Per the germline V gene, CDR1 is SQVTM and CDR2 is ANQGSEA. V was clipped by 5 bases and J by 1 base; unmatched bases: 5. CDR3 length: 15 residues. The CDR3 DNA follows: TGCAGCGTTCCGGGACAGGGTAGGAACACCGGGGAGCTGTTTTTT. Translation: CSVPGQGRNTGELFF.

The rearrangement links TRBV9 to TRBJ1-4; 9 nucleotides agree with TRBD1. Germline V gene data show CDR1 as SGDLS and CDR2 as YYNGEE. The CDR3 is 17 amino acids. The junction had 10 bases not matched to a gene; V was cut back by 0 bases and J by 7 bases. The CDR3 DNA reads as TGTGCCAGCAGCGTAGGGACAGGGGACGGACTTGGTGAAAAACTGTTTTTT. Translated: CASSVGTGDGLGEKLFF.

The chain uses TRBV27 and TRBJ2-3; D remains unclear. There are 14 residues in the CDR3. Per germline, CDR1 MNHEY and CDR2 SMNVEV (reference sequence). The V and J ends lost 1 base and 5 bases respectively, with 10 bases between them. The CDR3 nucleotides are TGTGCCAGCAGTTTATTTACAGAGGAAGATACGCAGTATTTT. This encodes CASSLFTEEDTQYF.